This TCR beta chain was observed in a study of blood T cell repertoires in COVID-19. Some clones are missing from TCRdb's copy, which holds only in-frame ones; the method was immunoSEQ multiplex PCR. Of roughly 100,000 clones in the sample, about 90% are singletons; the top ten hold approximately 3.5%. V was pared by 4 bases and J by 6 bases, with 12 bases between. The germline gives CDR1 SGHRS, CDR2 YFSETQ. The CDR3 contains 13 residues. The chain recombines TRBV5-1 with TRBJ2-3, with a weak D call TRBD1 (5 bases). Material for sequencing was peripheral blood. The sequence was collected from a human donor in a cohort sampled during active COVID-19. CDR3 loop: CASSPDRLDTQYF. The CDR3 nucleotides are TGCGCCAGCAGCCCCGACAGATTGGATACGCAGTATTTT.